This T cell receptor (beta chain) comes out of a study of blood T cell repertoires in COVID-19. The CDR3 runs 14 residues. CDR1 LNHDA and CDR2 SQIVND come from the germline V gene (reference sequence). The V gene lost 5 bases and the J gene lost 6 bases, with 17 bases spanning the gap. The table came from immunoSEQ multiplex PCR; TCRdb's copy has only in-frame clones and leaves some out. The sample lists some 330,000 clones, less than 90% occurring once. Everyone who took part was roughly 18 to 95 years old, and they came from over 20 US areas. The specimen was PBMCs or T cells enriched from blood (not recorded which). This sequence originates from a woman in her forties or fifties who had recovered from COVID-19. The gene calls are TRBV19 and TRBJ2-7, with a tentative D call TRBD2 (7 bases). The CDR3 protein is CASSPARGAGEQYF. The CDR3 bases are TGTGCCAGTAGTCCCGCCCGGGGGGCCGGCGAGCAGTACTTC.